This TCR beta chain was sequenced in a study of cytomegalovirus exposure and HLA in healthy donors. The method was immunoSEQ multiplex PCR; TCRdb's version includes in-frame clones alone and lacks a portion of them. The repertoire holds roughly 56,000 clones, with around 94% as singletons. This clone occurred once. Its antigen is currently unknown. The study, taken as a whole, reports: High sensitivity and specificity were reportedly achieved when the classifier diagnosed cytomegalovirus status. Despite most TCR sequences being rare, some public TCRs occurred in many donors.

This CDR3 has 14 amino acids. The ends were cut back, 2 bases at V and 3 bases at J, with 8 bases in the middle. The germline V gene encodes CDR1 SGHTA and CDR2 FQGNSA. This TCR was recovered from a man younger than 35 in good health and CMV-seronegative. V gene TRBV7-2 combines with J gene TRBJ1-5, with TRBD1 as a possible D gene (5 bases). The sample consisted of PBMCs. CDR3 nucleotides: TGTGCCAGCAGCTTAATAGGGGACAATCAGCCCCAGCATTTT. As protein: CASSLIGDNQPQHF.